Below are 23 T cell receptor beta chains sequenced from a single sample in a study of spatial heterogeneity in lung cancer. TCRdb redid the calling of the 5' RACE reads with MiXCR, one entry per CDR3 protein. The table lists 9,500 or so distinct CDR3 sequences, approximately 12% of them singletons. Whole-study results and caveats: Within tumors, counts of expanded alpha and beta TCRs tracked tumor mutation counts.

Their cognate antigens are unknown. The time point: sample taken at primary tumor resection. The sample here was lung tumor tissue, taken at surgery. The receptors shown here come from a male donor with early-stage non-small cell lung cancer.

This clonotype came up many times. This beta chain represents an off-target read in a library built for alpha chains; its size is of limited meaning. This chain connects TRBV28 to TRBJ2-7; the match to TRBD1 covers 7 bases. The CDR3 length is 13 residues. Germline-derived CDR1 and CDR2 are MDHEN and SYDVKM. Trimming removed 7 bases from V and 0 bases from J; junction bases left unmatched: 3. In nucleotides, the CDR3 is TGTGCCAGCAACAGGGGCTACTCCTACGAGCAGTACTTC. Translation gives CASNRGYSYEQYF. The whole variable domain, filled in from reference TRBV28 and TRBJ2-7, reads DVKVTQSSRYLVKRTGEKVFLECVQDMDHENMFWYRQDPGLGLRLIYFSYDVKMKEKGDIPEGYSVSREKKERFSLILESASTNQTSMYLCASNRGYSYEQYFGPGTRLTVT.

This clonotype has ten or more counts. For a library built for alpha chains, this beta chain is a stray read; little rests on its size. The rearrangement links TRBV4-3 to TRBJ2-5; D tentatively fits TRBD1 or TRBD2 (5 bases each). The CDR3 runs 15 residues. The germline V and J ends were trimmed by 0 bases and 8 bases, with 16 bases remaining between them. CDR1 and CDR2 from the germline V gene are LGHNA and YSLEER. In DNA form, the CDR3 reads TGCGCCAGCAGCCAAGATCTCCAGGCAGGGAGAACCCAGTACTTC. Amino acid sequence: CASSQDLQAGRTQYF.

In this sample, this clonotype turned up many times. With the library built for alpha chains, this beta chain is off target and its frequency is not meaningful. This chain joins TRBV29-1 and TRBJ1-4; 9 positions match TRBD1. CDR1 and CDR2 from the germline V gene are SQVTM and ANQGSEA. This CDR3 is built from 14 residues. The ends lost 6 bases at V and 8 bases at J; junction bases unmatched: 10. The CDR3 DNA reads TGCAGCGTCGTGGTAGGACAGGGGAACGAAAAACTGTTTTTT. It codes for CSVVVGQGNEKLFF.

This clonotype came up many times. For a library built for alpha chains, this beta chain is a stray read; little rests on its size. This sequence joins TRBV6-6 and TRBJ2-7; 10 bases align to TRBD2. The V gene's germline CDR1 is MNHNY and CDR2 SVGAGI (reference sequence). Losses at the gene ends were 7 bases for V and 0 bases for J; bases not matched to a gene: 15. The CDR3 consists of 18 residues. The chain's CDR3 is CASTSSGGTNPSSYEQYF. The CDR3 coding sequence is TGTGCCAGCACGTCTAGCGGGGGAACAAACCCAAGCTCCTACGAGCAGTACTTC.

The sample holds many counts of this clonotype. This beta chain was picked up by a library intended for alpha chains and is off target, so its count carries little meaning. CDR3 bases: TGTGCCAGCAGCTTAGCCACTAGCGGGTTAGGCTCCTACAATGAGCAGTTCTTC. It specifies CASSLATSGLGSYNEQFF. The chain employs TRBV7-6 and TRBJ2-1; 9 bases fit TRBD2. This CDR3 spans 18 amino acids. Germline V gene data show CDR1 as SGHVS and CDR2 as FNYEAQ. V shed 0 bases, J shed 0 bases, and the junction held 6 bases outside the gene matches.

With regard to this clonotype: Found in a library prepared for alpha chains, this beta chain is an off-target read, and its abundance has little meaning. The chain couples TRBV20-1 to TRBJ2-3; D remains unclear. The germline V gene encodes CDR1 DFQATT and CDR2 SNEGSKA (reference sequence). This CDR3 region has 13 residues. The V gene lost 2 bases and the J gene lost 2 bases, with 8 bases spanning the gap. The CDR3 protein is CSARMGLTDTQYF. CDR3 DNA sequence: TGCAGTGCTAGAATGGGCCTCACAGATACGCAGTATTTT.

This clonotype came up many times. The size of this beta chain means little, since it is a stray read in a library made for alpha chains. The J gene is TRBJ2-1, the V gene TRBV7-3; no clear D gene. V dropped 5 bases and J dropped 2 bases, with 10 bases sitting between them. The germline V gene encodes CDR1 SGHTA and CDR2 FQGTGA. The CDR3 extends over 14 amino acids. The CDR3 DNA follows: TGTGCCAGCAGCCCCGGCCAGGCCTACAATGAGCAGTTCTTC. It translates to CASSPGQAYNEQFF.

By frequency in the sample, this clonotype is medium-sized. This beta chain is an off-target read within a library intended for alpha chains, so its frequency means little. This chain connects TRBV30 to TRBJ2-3, with D tentatively TRBD1 or TRBD2 (6 bases each). V lost 3 bases and J 4 bases, leaving 14 bases between the germline ends. Germline V gives CDR1 GTSNPN, CDR2 SVGIG (reference sequence). The CDR3 is 14 amino acids. The CDR3 bases are TGTGCCTGGAGCGGGGGCGGAGGGGCAGATACGCAGTATTTT. Encoded protein: CAWSGGGGADTQYF. Variable domain in full (rest from reference TRBV30 and TRBJ2-3): SQTIHQWPATLVQPVGSPLSLECTVEGTSNPNLYWYRQAAGRGLQLLFYSVGIGQISSEVPQNLSASRPQDRQFILSSKKLLLSDSGFYLCAWSGGGGADTQYFGPGTRLTVL.

This clonotype came up many times. At one end the junction does not follow the germline gene, possibly because of a read error. The library was prepared for alpha chains; this beta chain is a stray read, so its frequency means little. V and J are TRBV30 and TRBJ2-3, with 11 bases fitting TRBD2. The CDR3 runs 13 residues. CDR1 is GTSNPN, CDR2 SVGIG, per germline (reference sequence). CDR3 coding DNA: TGTGCCTGTACTAGCGGGGGCACAGATACGCAGTATTTC. Translation gives CACTSGGTDTQYF.

There are many counts of this clonotype. As an off-target read in a library built for alpha chains, this beta chain has a frequency of little significance. The CDR3 reads CASRPPGQGRSYTF. The CDR3 DNA is TGTGCCAGCAGGCCACCGGGACAGGGTCGAAGCTACACCTTC. The rearrangement links TRBV6-2 or TRBV6-3 to TRBJ1-2, with 9 bases aligning to TRBD1. Germline V CDR1 and CDR2: MNHEY, SVGEGT. The junction had 11 bases not matched to a gene; V was cut back by 6 bases and J by 9 bases. The CDR3 spans 14 residues.

Judged by abundance, this clonotype is medium-sized (0.01 to 0.1%). The library was prepared for alpha chains; this beta chain is a stray read, so its frequency means little. The chain uses TRBV12-3 or TRBV12-4 and TRBJ1-3; no clear D gene. CDR3 length: 15 residues. Trimming pared 1 base from V and 4 bases from J, leaving 11 bases between. CDR3: CASSLDPEVGNTIYF. Here the CDR3 DNA reads TGTGCCAGCAGTTTAGACCCTGAAGTGGGAAACACCATATATTTT.

This clonotype was observed at least ten times. A library prepared for alpha chains yielded this beta chain as an off-target read; its size is of little meaning. CDR3 nucleotide sequence: TGTGCCAGCAGCTTGAGCGACAGGAACTCCTACGAGCAGTACTTC. It yields the protein CASSLSDRNSYEQYF. This chain joins TRBV7-6 and TRBJ2-7, with a tentative D call TRBD1 (6 bases). The CDR3 has 15 amino acids. Germline V CDR1 and CDR2: SGHVS, FNYEAQ. V was pared by 3 bases and J by 0 bases, with 12 bases between.

The table lists this clonotype with many counts. A library prepared for alpha chains yielded this beta chain as an off-target read; its size is of little meaning. The chain is built from TRBV19 and TRBJ1-5; D is uncertain. This CDR3 is built from 12 residues. The germline V and J ends were trimmed by 10 bases and 2 bases, with 9 bases remaining between them. Germline lookup yields CDR1 LNHDA and CDR2 SQIVND (reference sequence). The CDR3: CATGLRNQPQHF. The DNA for the CDR3 is TGTGCCACCGGATTACGCAATCAGCCCCAGCATTTT. Drawing the rest from reference TRBV19 and TRBJ1-5, the complete variable domain is DGGITQSPKYLFRKEGQNVTLSCEQNLNHDAMYWYRQDPGQGLRLIYYSQIVNDFQKGDIAEGYSVSREKKESFPLTVTSAQKNPTAFYLCATGLRNQPQHFGDGTRLSIL.

This clonotype was counted ten times or more. This beta chain slipped into a library made for alpha chains as a stray read, so its size is not meaningful. The chain combines TRBV27 with TRBJ2-7; the match to TRBD2 covers 9 bases. Germline CDR1 reads MNHEY; CDR2 reads SMNVEV (reference sequence). The CDR3 loop spans 14 amino acids. Trimming took 5 bases from V and 6 from J; bases not matched to a gene: 8. This chain's CDR3 is CASSHSSGKGEQYF. The DNA for the CDR3 is TGTGCCAGCAGTCACTCTAGCGGGAAGGGCGAGCAGTACTTC.

As concerns this clonotype: Little can be read into the size of this beta chain, an off-target read in a library designed for alpha chains. CDR3 DNA sequence: TGTGCCACCTCGGGACAGGTGAACACTGAAGCTTTCTTT. Protein: CATSGQVNTEAFF. The chain couples TRBV19 to TRBJ1-1; the match to TRBD1 covers 8 bases. The length of the CDR3 is 13 residues. The V and J ends lost 10 bases and 0 bases, in that order; junction bases with no gene match: 4. From germline, CDR1 is LNHDA and CDR2 SQIVND (reference sequence).

This clonotype was detected ten times or more. Because the library targeted alpha chains, this beta chain is an off-target read whose size means little. The rearrangement joins TRBV6-2 or TRBV6-3 to TRBJ2-1; 11 nucleotides line up with TRBD1. V trimming: 8 bases; J trimming: 6 bases; junction bases outside the gene matches: 12. Germline V gives CDR1 MNHEY, CDR2 SVGEGT. The CDR3 is 16 amino acids. DNA of the CDR3: TGTGCCAGCGGCTATAAAACCGGGACAGGGGGCAATGAGCAGTTCTTC. Its protein is CASGYKTGTGGNEQFF.

This clonotype was observed a handful of times. A library made for alpha chains picked up this beta chain off target, so its size means little. The V gene is TRBV7-2, the J gene TRBJ2-5; 10 positions match TRBD2. Germline V gene sequence: CDR1 SGHTA, CDR2 FQGNSA. The V gene end was trimmed by 7 bases and the J gene end by 4 bases; junction bases not matched to a gene: 12. The CDR3 covers 16 residues. DNA of the CDR3: TGTGCCAGCAAGCGTCTAGCGGGAGTTACGAGAGAGACCCAGTACTTC. It encodes CASKRLAGVTRETQYF.

This clonotype was observed at least ten times. This beta chain is off target for a library built for alpha chains, so its abundance means little. This rearrangement joins TRBV7-8 to TRBJ2-5; the match to TRBD2 covers 7 bases. Germline V gives CDR1 SGHVS, CDR2 FQNEAQ. The J segment lost 5 bases and the V segment lost 2 bases, leaving 8 bases of the junction unmatched. CDR3 size: 15 residues. The CDR3: CASSLLGEGRETQYF. CDR3 sequence (DNA): TGTGCCAGCAGCTTATTGGGGGAGGGGAGGGAGACCCAGTACTTC.

This clonotype qualifies as medium-sized. This beta chain is an off-target read within a library intended for alpha chains, so its frequency means little. This chain connects TRBV11-3 to TRBJ2-1; tentatively, D is TRBD2 (6 bases). Trimming pared 8 bases from V and 6 bases from J, leaving 17 bases between. The V gene's germline CDR1 is SGHNT and CDR2 YENEEA. This CDR3 contains 14 residues. The CDR3 is CASENSGRGNEQFF. The CDR3 DNA reads as TGTGCCAGCGAAAACAGCGGGCGGGGCAATGAGCAGTTCTTC.

This clonotype came up many times. As an off-target read in a library built for alpha chains, this beta chain has a frequency of little significance. The chain uses TRBV20-1 and TRBJ1-3; tentative D call: TRBD1 (6 bases). Per germline, CDR1 DFQATT and CDR2 SNEGSKA (reference sequence). This CDR3 has 15 amino acids. Deletions cut 1 base from V and 7 bases from J, with 17 bases between. CDR3 loop: CSARVPGQSRNTIYF. The CDR3 DNA follows: TGCAGTGCTAGAGTTCCCGGACAGTCGAGGAACACCATATATTTT.

A remark on this clonotype: Being off target in a library aimed at alpha chains, this beta chain has a size of little meaning. The chain carries TRBV18 and TRBJ2-1; 7 nucleotides agree with TRBD2. After removal of 2 bases from V and 9 bases from J, the junction contained 4 bases not matched to a gene. This CDR3 is 13 amino acids long. The V gene's germline CDR1 is KGHSH and CDR2 LQKENI. The CDR3 region is CASSPMRETEQFF. The CDR3 region has the DNA TGTGCCAGCTCACCAATGCGGGAGACTGAGCAGTTCTTC. The full variable domain, its missing parts supplied by reference TRBV18 and TRBJ2-1, is NAGVMQNPRHLVRRRGQEARLRCSPMKGHSHVYWYRQLPEEGLKFMVYLQKENIIDESGMPKERFSAEFPKEGPSILRIQQVVRGDSAAYFCASSPMRETEQFFGPGTRLTVL.

In regard to this clonotype: This beta chain appears as a stray read in a library generated for alpha chains; its size is not informative. The genes are TRBV7-2 and TRBJ2-1; D gene ambiguous. The length of the CDR3 is 13 residues. Looked up from germline, CDR1 is SGHTA and CDR2 is FQGNSA. V gave up 0 bases and J gave up 4 bases, with 4 bases separating them. CDR3 nucleotide sequence: TGTGCCAGCAGCTTAGCCGAATACAATGAGCAGTTCTTC. Translated: CASSLAEYNEQFF. The entire variable domain, with the rest obtained from reference TRBV7-2 and TRBJ2-1, is as follows: GAGVSQSPSNKVTEKGKDVELRCDPISGHTALYWYRQSLGQGLEFLIYFQGNSAPDKSGLPSDRFSAERTGGSVSTLTIQRTQQEDSAVYLCASSLAEYNEQFFGPGTRLTVL.

This clonotype was counted ten times or more. This beta chain is a stray read from a library made for alpha chains; its abundance is not meaningful. This rearrangement joins TRBV7-2 to TRBJ2-1, with a tentative D call TRBD2 (6 bases). The germline V and J ends were trimmed by 3 bases and 2 bases, with 11 bases remaining between them. This CDR3 comprises 15 residues. Germline V gene data show CDR1 as SGHTA and CDR2 as FQGNSA. CDR3 sequence reads: CASSFLAAAYNEQFF. In DNA form, the CDR3 reads TGTGCCAGCAGCTTTTTAGCGGCGGCCTACAATGAGCAGTTCTTC.